The present TCR beta chain was sequenced within a study of cytomegalovirus exposure and HLA in healthy donors. Overall study context: A data release that came early held roughly 90 million unique TCRs from HLA-typed donors. Study-wide points: One cluster of highly shared sequence variants probably arose as a sequencing artifact. Prior analysis indicated that the majority of TCR beta V segments exhibited productivity approximately 90% or approximately 30% of the time.

With V trimmed by 5 bases and J by 0 bases, 4 bases remained unmatched. The CDR3 loop spans 16 amino acids. Germline CDR1 MNHEY, CDR2 SMNVEV (reference sequence). The donors, nominally healthy at sampling, likely had unrecorded immune exposures. With respect to this clone: Antigen: not known.

Primers included in the PCR were 60 Vbeta and 13 Jbeta primers. Sequenced by immunoSEQ multiplex PCR; TCRdb stores in-frame clones only, minus some. In the table there are about 130,000 clones, roughly 82% of which are singletons. The source is a boy between 5 and 17 years old in good health and CMV-seronegative. Sequenced: PBMCs. V usage is TRBV27 and J usage is TRBJ2-3; 11 positions match TRBD2. The CDR3 sequence: CASSALAGGSTDTQYF. CDR3 bases: TGTGCCAGCAGTGCGCTAGCGGGAGGCAGCACAGATACGCAGTATTTT.